Below, 4 T cell receptor beta chains from the same sample are listed, as sequenced in a study of cytotoxic CD8 clonotypes in ibrutinib-treated CLL. Profiled with immunoSEQ multiplex PCR; TCRdb holds only in-frame clones, not every one. The sample has approximately 42,000 clones, nearly 70% seen once. Here the sequenced sample was PBMCs, taken after 12 months of ibrutinib treatment. All receptors derive from a human donor with chronic lymphocytic leukemia.

As DNA, the CDR3 is TGCAGCGTTGACAGGTCATACAATGAGCAGTTCTTC. Translated, it gives CSVDRSYNEQFF. The chain combines TRBV29-1 with TRBJ2-1; D remains ambiguous. Trimming left V 3 bases short and J 4 bases short, with 7 bases between. Germline V gene sequence: CDR1 SQVTM, CDR2 ANQGSEA. The CDR3 runs 12 residues.

The gene calls are TRBV5-1 and TRBJ2-3; maybe TRBD1 (5 bases). V dropped 4 bases and J dropped 1 base, with 10 bases sitting between them. The CDR3 sequence is 14 residues long. Germline CDR1 and CDR2: SGHRS and YFSETQ. This CDR3 is CASSLDSGTDTQYF. Written as DNA, the CDR3 is TGCGCCAGCAGCCTAGACAGCGGCACAGATACGCAGTATTTT.

V is TRBV7-2 and J is TRBJ2-7, with 7 bases that match TRBD1. The V and J ends lost 7 bases and 2 bases, in that order; junction bases with no gene match: 5. From germline, CDR1 is SGHTA and CDR2 FQGNSA. The CDR3 has 13 amino acids. The CDR3 protein is CASNDRVTYEQYF. CDR3 coding DNA: TGTGCCAGCAACGACAGGGTAACCTACGAGCAGTACTTC.

The rearrangement uses TRBV25-1 and TRBJ2-2; tentative D call: TRBD1 (6 bases). Trimming removed 3 bases at V and 4 bases at J, with 12 bases between. The CDR3 covers 15 residues. Per germline, CDR1 MGHDK and CDR2 SYGVNS. CDR3 loop: CASSDVGAGTGELFF. The CDR3 DNA reads as TGTGCCAGCAGTGATGTGGGGGCGGGCACCGGGGAGCTGTTTTTT.